This note documents a single T cell receptor beta chain sequence. Its antigen is still unknown. The data were obtained in a study of a mutant IDH1 vaccine in newly diagnosed glioma. Turning to the study itself: Patients received vaccination from 4-6 weeks after radiotherapy alone, or with temozolomide cycles. Antecedent treatment encompassed radiotherapy, temozolomide, or their combination; the majority received both. The study, taken as a whole, reports: Among all patients, vaccine-induced immune responses occurred in roughly 95%.

This CDR3 has 13 amino acids. V lost 5 bases and J lost 4; bases outside the gene matches: 5. The germline gives CDR1 GTSNPN, CDR2 SVGIG (reference sequence). Profiled with immunoSEQ multiplex PCR; TCRdb holds only in-frame clones, not every one. The table includes about 59,000 clones, 83% detected once. Regarding time point: week 47, end of study. Vaccine doses each comprised 300 ug of mutant IDH1 20-mer peptide, with topical imiquimod. Eight vaccine doses were administered to patients at weeks 1, 3, 5, 7, 11, 15, 19 and 23. The sequence was collected from a young man with glioma. Sequenced here: PBMCs, sampled from a glioma patient whose treatment included an IDH1 peptide vaccine. The J gene is TRBJ1-1, the V gene TRBV30; 9 bases map to TRBD1. Here the CDR3 reads CAWAQGASTEAFF. The CDR3 coding sequence is TGTGCCTGGGCACAGGGGGCCAGCACTGAAGCTTTCTTT.